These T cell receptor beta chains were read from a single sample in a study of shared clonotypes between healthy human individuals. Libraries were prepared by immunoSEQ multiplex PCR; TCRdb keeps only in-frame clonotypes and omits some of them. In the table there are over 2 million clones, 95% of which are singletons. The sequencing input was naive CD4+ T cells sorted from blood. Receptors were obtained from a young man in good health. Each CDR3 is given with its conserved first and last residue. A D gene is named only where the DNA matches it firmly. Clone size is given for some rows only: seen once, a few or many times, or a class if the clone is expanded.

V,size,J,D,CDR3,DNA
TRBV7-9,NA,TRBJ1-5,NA,CASSLERGQPQHF,TGTGCCAGCAGCTTAGAAAGAGGCCAGCCCCAGCATTTT
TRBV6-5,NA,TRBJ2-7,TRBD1,CASTRPGTGEAYF,TGTGCCAGCACCCGCCCCGGGACAGGGGAAGCGTACTTC
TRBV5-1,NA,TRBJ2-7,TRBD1,CASSFLTGLNEQYF,TGCGCCAGCAGCTTTTTGACAGGGCTAAACGAGCAGTACTTC
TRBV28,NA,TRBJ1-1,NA,CASRRFGVGVDTEAFF,TGTGCCAGCAGACGATTTGGGGTGGGAGTCGATACTGAAGCTTTCTTT
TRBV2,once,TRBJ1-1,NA,CASNRDMSTEAFF,TGTGCCAGCAACAGGGATATGAGCACTGAAGCTTTCTTT
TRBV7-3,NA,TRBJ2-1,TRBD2,CASSLSSLGTSEQFF,TGTGCCAGCAGCTTAAGCTCGTTAGGGACTAGCGAGCAGTTCTTC
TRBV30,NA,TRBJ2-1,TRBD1,CAASPRQGDEQFF,TGTGCCGCGAGCCCACGACAGGGGGATGAGCAGTTCTTC
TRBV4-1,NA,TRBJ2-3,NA,CASSQGGVSSTDTQYF,TGCGCCAGCAGCCAAGGAGGAGTATCTAGCACAGATACGCAGTATTTT
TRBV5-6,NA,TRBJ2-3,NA,CASSREGTGSDTQYF,TGTGCCAGCAGCCGCGAAGGTACTGGGTCAGATACGCAGTATTTT
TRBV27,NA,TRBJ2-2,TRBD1,CASKYAGTANTGELFF,TGTGCCAGCAAATATGCCGGGACAGCGAACACCGGGGAGCTGTTTTTT